This T cell receptor (beta chain) was captured by sequencing in a study of blood T cell repertoires in COVID-19. Germline assignment: CDR1 SGHRS and CDR2 YFSETQ. The CDR3 is 15 amino acids. V shed 0 bases and J 6 bases; nucleotides not matched to a gene: 2. Methods used by the authors: Estimated nucleated cell counts came from reference gene primer amplification. The repertoire was sequenced with immunoSEQ multiplex PCR; TCRdb's copy has only in-frame clones and lacks some. The DNA was the basis for D and trimming; V, J and clone size are from that table. This sample has about 530,000 clones; 85% to 90% occur once, and the top ten carry 7.5% to 9%.

The specimen was peripheral blood. The receptor was derived from a woman between 50 and 59 years old with COVID-19, enrolled during active disease. This sequence joins TRBV5-1 and TRBJ1-4, with 10 bases aligning to TRBD1. The CDR3 DNA reads TGCGCCAGCAGCTTGGGACAGGGGGCGCATGAAAAACTGTTTTTT. Amino acids: CASSLGQGAHEKLFF.